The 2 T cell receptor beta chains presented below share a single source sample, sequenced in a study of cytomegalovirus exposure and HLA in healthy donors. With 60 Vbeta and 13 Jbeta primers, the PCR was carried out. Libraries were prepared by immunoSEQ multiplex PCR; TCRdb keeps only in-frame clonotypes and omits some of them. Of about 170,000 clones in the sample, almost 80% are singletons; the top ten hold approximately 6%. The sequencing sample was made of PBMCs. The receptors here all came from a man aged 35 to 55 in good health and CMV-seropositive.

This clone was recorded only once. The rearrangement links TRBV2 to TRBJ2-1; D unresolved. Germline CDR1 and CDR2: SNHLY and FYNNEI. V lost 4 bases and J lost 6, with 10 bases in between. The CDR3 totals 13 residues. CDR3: CASSAQAINEQFF. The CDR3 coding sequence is TGTGCCAGCAGTGCCCAGGCGATCAATGAGCAGTTCTTC.

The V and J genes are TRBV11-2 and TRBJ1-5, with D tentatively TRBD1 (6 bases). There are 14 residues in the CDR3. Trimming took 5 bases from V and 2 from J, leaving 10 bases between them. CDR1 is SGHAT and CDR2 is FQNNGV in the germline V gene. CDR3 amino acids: CASSADSRNQPQHF. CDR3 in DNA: TGTGCCAGCAGCGCGGACAGCCGCAATCAGCCCCAGCATTTT.